These 5 T cell receptor beta chains were all obtained from the same sample, sequenced in a study of cytomegalovirus exposure and HLA in healthy donors. Use of 60 Vbeta and 13 Jbeta primers characterized the PCR. Data came from immunoSEQ multiplex PCR; TCRdb stores just in-frame clones and leaves some out. Here the sample spans around 76,000 clones, 60% to 70% being singletons. Sequencing was done on a sample of PBMCs. The receptors come from a man aged 35 to 55 in good health and CMV-seropositive.

V and J are TRBV7-3 and TRBJ2-2, with a possible D match to TRBD1 (6 bases). Trimming stripped 5 bases from V and 9 bases from J, with 16 bases between. The CDR3 loop spans 14 amino acids. Per germline, CDR1 SGHTA and CDR2 FQGTGA. CDR3: CASSPKSGVRELFF. The CDR3 DNA follows: TGTGCCAGCAGCCCAAAATCAGGGGTCCGGGAGCTGTTTTTT.

This clone was detected only a few times. The gene calls are TRBV5-4 and TRBJ1-1; TRBD1 matches 7 bases. J lost 2 bases, V lost 3 bases, and 4 bases had no gene match. The germline V gene encodes CDR1 SGHNT and CDR2 YYREEE (reference sequence). The CDR3 is 14 amino acids. CDR3 protein: CASSWGTANTEAFF. CDR3 in DNA: TGTGCCAGCAGCTGGGGGACAGCAAACACTGAAGCTTTCTTT.

The genes are TRBV11-2 and TRBJ1-4; no definite D call. Trimming pared 0 bases from V and 1 base from J, leaving 9 bases between. Germline lookup yields CDR1 SGHAT and CDR2 FQNNGV. The CDR3 is 16 amino acids. CDR3 nucleotide sequence: TGTGCCAGCAGCTTAGATACGGGATTAACTAATGAAAAACTGTTTTTT. The encoded protein is CASSLDTGLTNEKLFF.

The chain carries TRBV6-1 and TRBJ1-1; D is ambiguous. Germline assignment: CDR1 MNHNS and CDR2 SASEGT. The CDR3 is made up of 13 amino acids. V was pared by 2 bases and J by 0 bases, with 4 bases between. CDR3 protein: CASSETMNTEAFF. In DNA, the CDR3 is TGTGCCAGCAGTGAAACAATGAACACTGAAGCTTTCTTT.

V usage is TRBV7-2 and J usage is TRBJ1-5, with D perhaps TRBD1 (6 bases). The ends were cut back, 5 bases at V and 2 bases at J, with 13 bases in the middle. CDR3 length: 15 residues. Germline-derived CDR1 and CDR2 are SGHTA and FQGNSA. In nucleotides, the CDR3 is TGTGCCAGCAGCCAGTCAGGGGCCGGCAATCAGCCCCAGCATTTT. Translation gives CASSQSGAGNQPQHF.